These 19 T cell receptor beta chains were all obtained from the same sample, sequenced in a study of post-analysis software for immune sequencing data. These receptors' antigens are unknown. Unique molecular identifiers were built into the TCR beta cDNA libraries. TCRdb re-analysed the PCR reads in MiXCR, keeping a single row per CDR3 protein. The sample contains more than 500,000 distinct CDR3 sequences, less than 40% of which appear only once. General study results and limits: With TRBV5-6, TRBV5-1 and TRBV20-1 included, 5 or 6 TRBV segments were more frequent in patients than in controls.

The sample taken for sequencing was blood. These receptors all stem from a girl aged 2-17 years with multiple sclerosis.

The J gene is TRBJ2-4, the V gene TRBV7-2; the match to TRBD2 covers 7 bases. The DNA end lines up better with TRBJ2-7; the J call may be wrong. The CDR3 runs 13 residues. Germline V lookup: CDR1 SGHTA, CDR2 FQGNSA. The CDR3 reads CASSFREAYEQYF. The CDR3 DNA follows: TGTGCCAGCAGCTTTCGGGAGGCGTACGAGCAGTACTTC.

On this clonotype: The junction departs from germline at one end; a sequencing error may be responsible. This chain uses TRBV12-3 or TRBV12-4 with TRBJ1-6; 8 bases agree with TRBD1. The CDR3 is 14 amino acids. DNA of the CDR3: TGTGCCAGCAGTCCGACAGGGGTGAGTTCATCCCTCCACTTT. This codes for CASSPTGVSSSLHF.

The CDR3 sequence: CASSYSKLAGVETQYF. CDR3 in DNA: TGTGCCAGCAGTTACTCGAAACTAGCGGGGGTAGAGACCCAGTACTTC. This chain joins TRBV6-5 and TRBJ2-5; TRBD2 matches 11 bases. Germline V CDR1 and CDR2: MNHEY, SVGAGI. CDR3 size: 16 residues. The V gene end was trimmed by 0 bases and the J gene end by 4 bases; junction bases not matched to a gene: 4.

This rearrangement joins TRBV25-1 to TRBJ2-5; possible D gene TRBD1, 5 bases. With the DNA end fitting TRBJ2-7 better, the J assignment may be wrong. The CDR3 has 12 amino acids. Per germline, CDR1 MGHDK and CDR2 SYGVNS. The CDR3 here is CASSKVQDEQYF. The DNA of the CDR3 is TGTGCCAGCAGTAAGGTACAGGACGAGCAGTACTTC.

About this clonotype itself: The conserved phenylalanine or tryptophan normally closing the CDR3 is absent here, so this likely arose from a read error. This chain joins TRBV6-5 and TRBJ1-5, with TRBD1 as a possible D gene (5 bases). There are 14 residues in the CDR3. The germline V gene has CDR1 MNHEY and CDR2 SVGAGI. Trimming removed 6 bases from V and 1 base from J, with 10 bases in between. CDR3 sequence (DNA): TGTGCCAGCAGAAGACAGTCGAGCAATCAGCCCCAGCATTGT. Amino acid sequence: CASRRQSSNQPQHC.

This clonotype was seen more than once but under ten times. The chain joins TRBV15 to TRBJ2-3; D remains ambiguous. V gave up 2 bases and J gave up 1 base, with 7 bases separating them. The V gene's germline CDR1 is LNHNV and CDR2 YYDKDF (reference sequence). CDR3 length equals 14 residues. The CDR3 DNA sequence: TGTGCCACCAGCAGATCGCAGGGCACAGATACGCAGTATTTT. This translates into CATSRSQGTDTQYF.

The chain has TRBV24-1 and TRBJ2-1; TRBD2 matches 8 bases. Germline CDR1 reads KGHDR; CDR2 reads SFDVKD. The CDR3 totals 13 residues. V was pared by 12 bases and J by 4 bases, with 7 bases of the junction left unmatched. Here the CDR3 reads CASGGSQYNEQFF. The CDR3 DNA follows: TGTGCCTCGGGAGGGAGCCAGTACAATGAGCAGTTCTTC.

The CDR3 reads CASSQEAGLHNEQFF. Here the CDR3 DNA reads TGTGCCAGCAGCCAAGAGGCTGGACTGCACAATGAGCAGTTCTTC. This chain uses TRBV3-1 with TRBJ2-1; a weak D match, TRBD2 (5 bases). The CDR3 has 15 amino acids. The germline V and J ends were trimmed by 0 bases and 5 bases, with 11 bases remaining between them. Germline CDR1 and CDR2: LGHDT and YNNKEL (reference sequence).

The rearrangement uses TRBV4-1 and TRBJ2-7; 7 nucleotides match TRBD1. The ends lost 1 base at V and 3 bases at J; junction bases unmatched: 3. The CDR3 sequence is 14 residues long. CDR1 and CDR2 (germline): MGHRA, YSYEKL. The CDR3 protein is CASSQVGGGYEQYF. In nucleotides, the CDR3 is TGCGCCAGCAGCCAAGTAGGGGGCGGCTACGAGCAGTACTTC.

The chain couples TRBV7-9 to TRBJ2-5, with 8 positions matching TRBD2. This CDR3 is 15 amino acids long. Germline loops: CDR1 SEHNR, CDR2 FQNEAQ (reference sequence). J was trimmed by 2 bases and V by 5 bases; bases with no gene match: 7. CDR3 protein: CASSLLERGQETQYF. The CDR3 DNA follows: TGTGCCAGCAGCCTACTAGAGCGGGGGCAAGAGACCCAGTACTTC.

The chain combines TRBV10-2 with TRBJ1-4; 7 positions agree with TRBD1. Germline CDR1 is WSHSY and CDR2 is SAAADI. The CDR3 length is 15 residues. V lost 6 bases, J lost 6 bases, and 10 bases stayed unmatched. The CDR3 here is CASRQTGKRDEKLFF. In DNA form, the CDR3 reads TGCGCCAGCAGGCAGACAGGGAAGAGGGATGAAAAACTGTTTTTT.

The CDR3 is CASSWTSRGAQTEQFF. The CDR3 bases are TGTGCCAGCAGCTGGACTAGCAGGGGGGCTCAGACTGAGCAGTTCTTC. The chain combines TRBV7-2 with TRBJ2-1, with D possibly being TRBD2 (8 bases). The V and J ends lost 4 bases and 9 bases respectively, with 22 bases between them. This CDR3 spans 16 amino acids. CDR1 and CDR2 from the germline V gene are SGHTA and FQGNSA.

This clonotype was detected a few times. The CDR3 protein is CASSLSSGGITDTQYF. As DNA, the CDR3 is TGTGCCAGCAGCTTAAGTAGCGGGGGAATCACAGATACGCAGTATTTT. This chain connects TRBV7-9 to TRBJ2-3, with 9 bases fitting TRBD2. With V trimmed by 2 bases and J by 2 bases, 5 bases remained unmatched. The CDR3 covers 16 residues. Per the germline V gene, CDR1 is SEHNR and CDR2 is FQNEAQ (reference sequence).

The sample holds a few counts of this clonotype. The chain is built from TRBV20-1 and TRBJ2-6; D gene unclear. The germline CDR1 and CDR2 sequences are DFQATT and SNEGSKA (reference sequence). Trimming took 2 bases from V and 0 from J, leaving 11 bases between them. The CDR3 consists of 16 residues. Here the CDR3 DNA reads TGCAGTGCTAGACTTCTAAGAAACTCTGGGGCCAACGTCCTGACTTTC. It translates to CSARLLRNSGANVLTF.

This clonotype was counted between two and nine times. The V and J genes are TRBV6-1 and TRBJ1-5, with D possibly being TRBD1 (5 bases). V was pared by 2 bases and J by 6 bases, with 17 bases between. The CDR3 loop spans 16 amino acids. CDR1 MNHNS and CDR2 SASEGT come from the germline V gene. The CDR3 sequence is CASSESGGRGGQPQHF. The CDR3 DNA reads as TGTGCCAGCAGTGAATCCGGGGGAAGGGGAGGTCAGCCCCAGCATTTT.

This clonotype was detected a few times. The rearrangement joins TRBV4-2 to TRBJ2-1, with 11 bases aligning to TRBD2. The CDR3 has 14 residues. V lost 11 bases to trimming and J lost 6 bases; unmatched junction nucleotides: 9. Germline CDR1 reads LGHNA; CDR2 reads YNFKEQ. The CDR3 nucleotides are TGTGCCTCCCAAGGGACTAGCGGCCCCAATGAGCAGTTCTTC. It codes for CASQGTSGPNEQFF.

There are a few counts of this clonotype. The V call is TRBV4-1, the J call TRBJ2-5; D could derive from TRBD1 or TRBD2 (5 bases each). Germline lookup yields CDR1 MGHRA and CDR2 YSYEKL. With 2 bases removed from V and 4 bases from J, the gap between germline ends came to 20 bases. The CDR3 loop spans 17 amino acids. This CDR3 is CASSQPPGTAGRETQYF. The CDR3 coding sequence is TGCGCCAGCAGCCAACCCCCCGGGACCGCCGGCCGAGAGACCCAGTACTTC.

As to this clonotype: Mismatch with germline at one junction end may stem from a read error. This chain links TRBV27 with TRBJ1-2; perhaps TRBD1 as D (5 bases). The CDR3 has 15 residues. Germline V CDR1 and CDR2: MNHEY, SMNVEV (reference sequence). CDR3 coding DNA: TGTGCCCGCAGTTTATCCCGGGGGTTTGGTTATGGCTACACCTTC. Translating gives CARSLSRGFGYGYTF.

This clonotype appeared many times. This chain connects TRBV7-9 to TRBJ2-5; TRBD1 matches 7 bases. V shed 5 bases and J 1 base; nucleotides not matched to a gene: 1. The CDR3 totals 13 residues. Germline V lookup: CDR1 SEHNR, CDR2 FQNEAQ (reference sequence). CDR3 region: CASSGDSQETQYF. The DNA of the CDR3 is TGTGCCAGCAGCGGGGACAGCCAAGAGACCCAGTACTTC.